This T cell receptor beta chain originates from a study of cytomegalovirus exposure and HLA in healthy donors. Germline-derived CDR1 and CDR2 are SGHDN and FVKESK. This CDR3 region has 16 residues. V lost 3 bases and J 2 bases, leaving 16 bases between the germline ends. The primer mix had 60 Vbeta and 13 Jbeta primers. TCRdb's table, derived via immunoSEQ multiplex PCR, lists solely in-frame clones and lacks some. The sample lists fewer than 200,000 clones, just under 80% occurring once. What was sequenced was PBMCs. The chain links TRBV14 to TRBJ1-2, with a weak D call TRBD1 (6 bases). The sequence derives from a female donor in good health and CMV-seronegative. The CDR3, as DNA: TGTGCCAGCAGCCACGGACAGAAACACCCAAACTATGGCTACACCTTC. As protein: CASSHGQKHPNYGYTF.